Listed below are T cell receptor beta chains from one sample, sequenced in a study of T cell responses to AZD1222 COVID-19 vaccine. Method: immunoSEQ multiplex PCR; TCRdb's copy keeps in-frame clones and lacks some. The sample records about 59,000 clones, 89% being singletons. Sequences were derived from peripheral blood, sampled 28 days after the second AZD1222 dose. The receptor set was obtained from an adult who received the AZD1222 COVID-19 vaccine. Each CDR3 is given with its conserved first and last residue. Each record gives: clone size, V gene, J gene, D gene, CDR3 DNA, CDR3 protein. A D gene is named only where the DNA matches it firmly. Expanded clones get a size class; other rows say once, few or many, or leave the size out.

>.|TRBV6-5|TRBJ2-7|.
TGTGCCACGTCCGACAGATACTACGAGCAGTACTTC
CATSDRYYEQYF
>.|TRBV27|TRBJ1-2|.
TGTGCCAGCAGTTACCCCAGCGGCAGTGGCTACACCTTC
CASSYPSGSGYTF
>.|TRBV7-8|TRBJ2-7|TRBD2
TGTGCCAGCAGCTTCGGCGGGAGCTCCTACGAGCAGTACTTC
CASSFGGSSYEQYF
>few|TRBV5-1|TRBJ1-1|TRBD1
TGCGCCAGCAGCTTGGCCCAGACAGGGGACACTGAAGCTTTCTTT
CASSLAQTGDTEAFF
>.|TRBV6-2/TRBV6-3|TRBJ2-3|TRBD2
TGTGCCAGCAGTTACTCGAGTAGCGGGAGGTCTAGCACAGATACGCAGTATTTT
CASSYSSSGRSSTDTQYF
>once|TRBV18|TRBJ1-5|.
TGTGCCAGCTCTAACCGGGGGGGGGATCAGCCCCAGCATTTT
CASSNRGGDQPQHF
>.|TRBV7-2|TRBJ2-3|.
TGTGCCAGCAGCAGGGGTATTAACACAGATACGCAGTATTTT
CASSRGINTDTQYF
>once|TRBV9|TRBJ2-2|.
TGTGCCAGCAGCGTAGACGGCGGGGGCATCACCGGGGAGCTGTTTTTT
CASSVDGGGITGELFF
>.|TRBV9|TRBJ1-2|.
TGTGCCAGCAGCGTAGTCGTCAGTGGCTATGGCTACACCTTC
CASSVVVSGYGYTF
>.|TRBV19|TRBJ1-1|TRBD1
TGTGCCAGTAGTATCACAGGGGCGAACACTGAAGCTTTCTTT
CASSITGANTEAFF
>few|TRBV24-1|TRBJ2-7|TRBD2
TGTGCCACCAGTACCGACCTTAGCGGGGGGGTTTACGAGCAGTACTTC
CATSTDLSGGVYEQYF
>.|TRBV10-2|TRBJ2-7|TRBD2
TGCGCCAGCAGATACAGCGGGGCCGTGTACTACGAGCAGTACTTC
CASRYSGAVYYEQYF
>.|TRBV28|TRBJ2-3|TRBD1
TGTGCCAGCAGTCCAGGGGGCAGCGCAGATACGCAGTATTTT
CASSPGGSADTQYF
>.|TRBV18|TRBJ1-5|TRBD1
TGTGCCAGCTCACAGGGGGCGGATCAGCCCCAGCATTTT
CASSQGADQPQHF
>.|TRBV7-9|TRBJ1-5|.
TGTGCCAGCAGCGGGGCGCCCAATCAGCCCCAGCATTTT
CASSGAPNQPQHF
>.|TRBV5-4|TRBJ1-1|.
TGTGCCAGCAGCTTAGGAGCAGGGGCTAAAGAAGCTTTCTTT
CASSLGAGAKEAFF
>few|TRBV6-2/TRBV6-3|TRBJ1-5|.
TGTGCCAGCAGCCCTCGCCCGGGGGGGGGCTTTGGGCCCCAGCATTTT
CASSPRPGGGFGPQHF
>.|TRBV19|TRBJ2-5|.
TGTGCCAGTAGTATACGGGAGACCCAGTACTTC
CASSIRETQYF
>once|TRBV6-6|TRBJ2-7|TRBD1
TGTGCCAGCAGTCAAGGGACAGGGTCGCAGTACGAGCAGTACTTC
CASSQGTGSQYEQYF
>once|TRBV5-4|TRBJ1-1|.
TGTGCCAGCAGCTTGGGGGGACGGAACACTGAAGCTTTCTTT
CASSLGGRNTEAFF
>once|TRBV24-1|TRBJ1-5|.
TGTGCCACCACGTTAGCGGGTCTCCACGGGGAGCCCCAGCATTTT
CATTLAGLHGEPQHF
>.|TRBV19|TRBJ1-5|.
TGTGCCAGTAGTAACACCTTGGACCGCCGTGGGGGGCAGCCCCAGCATTTT
CASSNTLDRRGGQPQHF
>.|TRBV7-6|TRBJ2-7|.
TGTGCCAGCAGCCCCCAGGGGTTCTCCTACGAGCAGTACTTC
CASSPQGFSYEQYF
>.|TRBV12-5|TRBJ1-1|.
TGTGCTAGTGGTTTGGAAGGGCGCACTGAAGCTTTCTTT
CASGLEGRTEAFF
>.|TRBV5-1|TRBJ2-7|TRBD1
TGCGCCAGCAGCGTCCGCGGGACAGGGGACTACGAGCAGTACTTC
CASSVRGTGDYEQYF
>.|TRBV27|TRBJ2-1|TRBD2
TGTGCCAGCAGCTTTCGTGACCGCGGGAGGGCCCGTGAGCAGTTCTTC
CASSFRDRGRAREQFF
>.|TRBV7-9|TRBJ2-7|TRBD1
TGTGCCAGCAGCTCCGGGACAGGGGTTGACGAGCAGTACTTC
CASSSGTGVDEQYF
>.|TRBV5-1|TRBJ2-3|.
TGCGCCAGCAGCTTGTTTGGTGGGCGAGGGATCACAGATACGCAGTATTTT
CASSLFGGRGITDTQYF
>.|TRBV6-5|TRBJ1-2|.
TGTGCCAGCTTGGGGAGGGGCAAAAACTATGGCTACACCTTC
CASLGRGKNYGYTF
>.|TRBV10-1|TRBJ2-2|.
TGCGCCAGCAGTGAGAAGCAGTACACCGGGGAGCTGTTTTTT
CASSEKQYTGELFF
>.|TRBV10-1|TRBJ2-7|.
TGCGCCAGCAGTGATGGGACACCACCGGGCAACGAGCAGTACTTC
CASSDGTPPGNEQYF
>.|TRBV7-2|TRBJ2-7|TRBD1
TGTGCCAGCAGCTCATGGGACAGGGCCGCCGAGCAGTACTTC
CASSSWDRAAEQYF
>.|TRBV27|TRBJ1-4|TRBD1
TGTGCCAGCAGCCCGGACAGGGAAGTTTTTCCCTCTAAAAAACTGTTTTTT
CASSPDREVFPSKKLFF
>few|TRBV19|TRBJ2-7|.
TGTGCCAGTAGGGGCGGGACGGAAACCTACGAGCAGTACTTC
CASRGGTETYEQYF
>.|TRBV7-8|TRBJ2-5|TRBD2
TGTGCCAGCAGCTCAGGGACTAGCGGTCTCCAAGAGACCCAGTACTTC
CASSSGTSGLQETQYF
>.|TRBV28|TRBJ1-5|.
TGTGCCAGCAGTCCGCCGGGGGGCACCGGGCAGCCCCAGCATTTT
CASSPPGGTGQPQHF
>.|TRBV14|TRBJ1-1|.
TGTGCCAGCAGCCCGAGAGTGAACACTGAAGCTTTCTTT
CASSPRVNTEAFF
>.|TRBV6-6|TRBJ2-3|TRBD2
TGTGCCAGCCGGAGGATAGCGGGCAATACAGATACGCAGTATTTT
CASRRIAGNTDTQYF
>.|TRBV11-2|TRBJ2-5|.
TGTGCCAGCAGCTTAGATCGAAGAGAGACCCAGTACTTC
CASSLDRRETQYF
>once|TRBV19|TRBJ1-1|.
TGTGCCAGTAGTGAACGGGACGGTTCGAACACTGAAGCTTTCTTT
CASSERDGSNTEAFF
>.|TRBV7-9|TRBJ1-5|.
TGTGCCAGCAGCTTAGGGGGGAGGGCGTTAGGACCCCAGCATTTT
CASSLGGRALGPQHF